What follows describes a single T cell receptor (beta chain). Its antigen is currently unknown. The CDR3 runs to 14 residues. Germline-derived CDR1 and CDR2 are MNHEY and SVGAGI. V shed 7 bases, J shed 7 bases, and the junction held 7 bases outside the gene matches. These data belong to a study of post-analysis software for immune sequencing data. Unique molecular identifiers were carried by the TCR beta cDNA libraries. MiXCR, applied by TCRdb to the PCR reads, yields one record per CDR3 protein. The sample records roughly 800,000 distinct CDR3 sequences, under 60% being singletons. General study findings and limits: The five TRBV segments detected at higher frequency in patients than in controls included TRBV5-6, TRBV5-1 and TRBV20-1. Among multiple sclerosis patients, normalized Chao1 diversity was significantly below that of controls. Samples prepared in the same batch strongly co-clustered by F measure.

The specimen sequenced was blood. The V gene is TRBV6-5, the J gene TRBJ1-6, with 7 bases that match TRBD1. This TCR was sampled from a girl aged 10 to 17 with multiple sclerosis. The CDR3 here is CASIPTGRNSPLHF. The CDR3 DNA sequence: TGTGCCAGCATACCGACAGGGCGAAATTCACCCCTCCACTTT.